This TCR beta chain was profiled in a study of blood T cell repertoires in COVID-19. In the original workflow: For nucleated cells, counts were estimated from reference gene primer amplification. Sequenced by immunoSEQ multiplex PCR; TCRdb stores in-frame clones only, minus some. The V and J calls and the clone size are those of that table, but D and trimming were determined from the DNA. The table lists about 150,000 clones, about 90% of them singletons. There are 15 residues in the CDR3. V lost 5 bases and J 8 bases, leaving 21 bases between the germline ends. In germline, CDR1 is MGHRA, CDR2 YSYEKL. Participants spanned ages about 18 to 90 years and resided in fewer than 30 US areas. Participants had their cohort set by participant-reported clinical history. Exposed volunteers were people who met a COVID-19 case within 2 weeks before study entry.

The genes are TRBV4-1 and TRBJ1-1; tentative D call: TRBD1 (6 bases). The clonotype was recovered from a woman aged 40 to 50 who had been exposed to COVID-19. Material for sequencing was PBMCs or T cells enriched from blood (not recorded which). CDR3 nucleotide sequence: TGCGCCAGCAGCTCGAGGGGGTTATTAGGGGCGGAAGCTTTCTTT. Encoded protein: CASSSRGLLGAEAFF.